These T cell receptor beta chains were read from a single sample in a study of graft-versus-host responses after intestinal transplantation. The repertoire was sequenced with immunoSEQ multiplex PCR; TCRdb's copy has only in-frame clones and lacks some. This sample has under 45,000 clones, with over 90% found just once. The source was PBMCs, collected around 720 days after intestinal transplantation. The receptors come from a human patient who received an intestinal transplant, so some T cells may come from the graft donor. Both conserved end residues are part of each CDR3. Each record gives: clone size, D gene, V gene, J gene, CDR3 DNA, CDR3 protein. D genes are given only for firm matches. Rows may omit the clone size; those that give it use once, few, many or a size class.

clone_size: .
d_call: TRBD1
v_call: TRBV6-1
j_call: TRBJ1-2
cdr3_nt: TGTGCCAGCAGTGAGATTGCAGGGACAGGGAGCTATGGCTACACCTTC
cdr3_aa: CASSEIAGTGSYGYTF

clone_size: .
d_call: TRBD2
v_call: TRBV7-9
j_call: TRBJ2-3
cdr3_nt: TGTGCCAGCAGCTCCCGACTAGCGGCCACAGATACGCAGTATTTT
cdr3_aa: CASSSRLAATDTQYF

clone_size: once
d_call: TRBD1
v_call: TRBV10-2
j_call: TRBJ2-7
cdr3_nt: TGCGCCAGCAGTGAGGGGACAGGCCTCTACGAGCAGTACTTC
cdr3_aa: CASSEGTGLYEQYF

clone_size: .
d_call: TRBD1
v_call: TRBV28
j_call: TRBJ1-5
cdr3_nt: TGTGCCAGCAGTTTATGGGGACAGGGGGCGAATCAGCCCCAGCATTTT
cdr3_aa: CASSLWGQGANQPQHF

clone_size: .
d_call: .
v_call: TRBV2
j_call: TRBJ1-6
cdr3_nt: TGTGCCAGCATGAGACAGTCACCCCTCCACTTT
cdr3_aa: CASMRQSPLHF

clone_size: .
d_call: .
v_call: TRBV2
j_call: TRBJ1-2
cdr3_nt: TGTGCCAGCATCGACCTGCGGGCCACGAACTATGGCTACACCTTC
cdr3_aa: CASIDLRATNYGYTF

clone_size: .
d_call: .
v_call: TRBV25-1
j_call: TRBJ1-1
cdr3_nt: TGTGCCAGCAGTGAACAGGGCAACACTGAAGCTTTCTTT
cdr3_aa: CASSEQGNTEAFF

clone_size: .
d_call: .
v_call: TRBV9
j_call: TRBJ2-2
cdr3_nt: TGTGCCAGCAGCGTAGATTGGGCAGAATACACCGGGGAGCTGTTTTTT
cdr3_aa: CASSVDWAEYTGELFF

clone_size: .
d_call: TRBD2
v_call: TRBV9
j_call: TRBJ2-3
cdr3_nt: TGTGCCAGCAGCGTACGGGGGGACACAGATACGCAGTATTTT
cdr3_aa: CASSVRGDTDTQYF

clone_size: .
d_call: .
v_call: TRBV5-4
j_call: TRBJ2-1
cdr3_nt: TGTGCCAGCAGCTTTCCGTACAATGAGCAGTTCTTC
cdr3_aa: CASSFPYNEQFF

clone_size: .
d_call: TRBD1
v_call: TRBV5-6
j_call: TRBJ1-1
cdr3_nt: TGTGCCAGCAGCTTACTCGGAGGGACAGAGAACACTGAAGCTTTCTTT
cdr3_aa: CASSLLGGTENTEAFF

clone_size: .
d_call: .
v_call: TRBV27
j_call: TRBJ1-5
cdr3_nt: TGTGCCAGCAAAGGCAGCCAGCCCCAGCATTTT
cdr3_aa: CASKGSQPQHF

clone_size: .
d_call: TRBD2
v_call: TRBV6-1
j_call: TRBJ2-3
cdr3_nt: TGTGCCAGCAGTGGTAGCGGGGGGGCAGATACGCAGTATTTT
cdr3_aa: CASSGSGGADTQYF

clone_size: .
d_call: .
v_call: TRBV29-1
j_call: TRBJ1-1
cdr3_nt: TGCAGCGTTGAAGATGTGGGGGGTGAAGCTTTCTTT
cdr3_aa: CSVEDVGGEAFF

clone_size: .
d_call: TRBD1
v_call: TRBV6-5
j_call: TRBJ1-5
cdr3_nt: TGTGCCAGCAGCCCCGACAGGGGGCTTAATCAGCCCCAGCATTTT
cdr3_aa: CASSPDRGLNQPQHF

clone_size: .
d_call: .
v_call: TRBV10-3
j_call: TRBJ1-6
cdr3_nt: TGTGCCATCAGTCAGGCCAAAATAAAGGATTCACCCCTCCACTTT
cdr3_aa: CAISQAKIKDSPLHF

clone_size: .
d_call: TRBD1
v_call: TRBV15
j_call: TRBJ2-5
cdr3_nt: TGTGCCACCAGCAGAGATGGGACCCAGGGGGTCGAGACCCAGTACTTC
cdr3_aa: CATSRDGTQGVETQYF

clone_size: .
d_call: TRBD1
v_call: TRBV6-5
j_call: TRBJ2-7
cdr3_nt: TGTGCCAGCAGTTATTGGGACAGGGAAACTCAGCAGTACTTC
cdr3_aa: CASSYWDRETQQYF

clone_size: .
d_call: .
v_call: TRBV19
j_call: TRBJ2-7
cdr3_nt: TGTGCCAGTAGTAGGGGGTTCTGGGGCTCCTACGAGCAGTACTTC
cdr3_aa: CASSRGFWGSYEQYF

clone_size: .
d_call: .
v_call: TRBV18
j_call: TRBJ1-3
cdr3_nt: TGTGCCAGCTCACCGGGCAGGGCTGGAGGAAACACCATATATTTT
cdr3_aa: CASSPGRAGGNTIYF

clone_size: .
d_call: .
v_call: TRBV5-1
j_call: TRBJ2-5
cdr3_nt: TGCGCCAGCAGCTTGATCGGGGAGGAGGAGACCCAGTACTTC
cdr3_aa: CASSLIGEEETQYF

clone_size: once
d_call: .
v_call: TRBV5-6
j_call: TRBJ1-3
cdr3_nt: TGTGCCAGCAGCTTCCTTTTAACTGGAAACACCATATATTTT
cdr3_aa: CASSFLLTGNTIYF

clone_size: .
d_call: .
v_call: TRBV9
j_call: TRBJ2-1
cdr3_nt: TGTGCCAGCAGCTCCCAAGAGTGGGGTGAGCAGTTCTTC
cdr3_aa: CASSSQEWGEQFF

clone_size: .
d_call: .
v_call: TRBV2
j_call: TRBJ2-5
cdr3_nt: TGTGCCAGCAGGGATACAGGGTCGAGCGGGGAGACCCAGTACTTC
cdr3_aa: CASRDTGSSGETQYF

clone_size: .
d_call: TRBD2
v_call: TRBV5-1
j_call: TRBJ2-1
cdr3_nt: TGCGCCAGCAGCCCCGAGCGGGGGTGGGGATACAATGAGCAGTTCTTC
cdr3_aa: CASSPERGWGYNEQFF

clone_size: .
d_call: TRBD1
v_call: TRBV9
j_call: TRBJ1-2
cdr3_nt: TGTGCCAGCAGCGTTGGATCCACAGGGGCCAACTATGGCTACACCTTC
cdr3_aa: CASSVGSTGANYGYTF

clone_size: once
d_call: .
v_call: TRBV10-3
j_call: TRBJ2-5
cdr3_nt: TGTGCCACAGCCCGGGCCCCGGAAGAGACCCAGTACTTC
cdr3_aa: CATARAPEETQYF

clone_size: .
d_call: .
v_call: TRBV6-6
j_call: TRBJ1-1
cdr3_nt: TGTGCCAGCAGTTCGAGTGGGGTGGCTTTCTTT
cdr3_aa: CASSSSGVAFF

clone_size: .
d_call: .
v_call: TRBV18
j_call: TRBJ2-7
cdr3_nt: TGTGCCAGCTCACAGGGGCTAGGCTACGAGCAGTACTTC
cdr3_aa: CASSQGLGYEQYF

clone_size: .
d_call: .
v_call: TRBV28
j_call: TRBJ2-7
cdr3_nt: TGTGCCAGCAGGCTCGGGGGGCGAACCACCTACGAGCAGTACTTC
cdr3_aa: CASRLGGRTTYEQYF

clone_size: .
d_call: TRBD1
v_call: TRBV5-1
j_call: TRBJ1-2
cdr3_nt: TGCGCCAGCAGCCAAAATCCGGGACAGGGCTATGGCTACACCTTC
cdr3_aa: CASSQNPGQGYGYTF

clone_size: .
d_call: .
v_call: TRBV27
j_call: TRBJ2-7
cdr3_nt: TGTGCCAGCGGTAGTCGGGAGAGCTCCTACGAGCAGTACTTC
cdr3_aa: CASGSRESSYEQYF

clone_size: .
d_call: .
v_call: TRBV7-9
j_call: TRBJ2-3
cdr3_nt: TGTGCCAGCAGCTTAACGGACCTCACAGATACGCAGTATTTT
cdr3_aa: CASSLTDLTDTQYF

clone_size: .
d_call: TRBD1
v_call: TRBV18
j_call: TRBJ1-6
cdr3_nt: TGTGCCAGCTCACCAGGAGGGGGCTCGACACCCCTCCACTTT
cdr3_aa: CASSPGGGSTPLHF

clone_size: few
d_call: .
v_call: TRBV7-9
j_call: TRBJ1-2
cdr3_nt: TGTGCCAGCAGCTTAGTAAACGCCAGGGGCTACACCTTC
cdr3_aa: CASSLVNARGYTF

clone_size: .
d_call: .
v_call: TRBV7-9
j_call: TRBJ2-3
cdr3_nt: TGTGCCAGCAGCTTACGCGGGAGCACAGATACGCAGTATTTT
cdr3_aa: CASSLRGSTDTQYF

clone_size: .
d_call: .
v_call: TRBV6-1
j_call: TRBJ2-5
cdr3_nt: TGTGCCAGCAGTAGTACTCGTGCTAGACAAGAGACCCAGTACTTC
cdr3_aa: CASSSTRARQETQYF

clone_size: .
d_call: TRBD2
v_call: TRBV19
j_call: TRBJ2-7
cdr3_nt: TGTGCCAGTAGACTAGCGGGATCTGGGGAGCAGTACTTC
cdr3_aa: CASRLAGSGEQYF

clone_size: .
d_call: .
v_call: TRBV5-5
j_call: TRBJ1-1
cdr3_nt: TGTGCCAGCAGCTTTCCCGGGAACACTGAAGCTTTCTTT
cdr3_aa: CASSFPGNTEAFF

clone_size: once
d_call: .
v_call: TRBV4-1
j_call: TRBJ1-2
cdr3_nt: TGCGCCAGCAGCCAACTCCAGGGCCCGGATGGCTACACCTTC
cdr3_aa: CASSQLQGPDGYTF

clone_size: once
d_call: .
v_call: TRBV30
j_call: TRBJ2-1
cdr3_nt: TGTGCCTGGAGTGCCAGCGCGAGCTCCTACAATGAGCAGTTCTTC
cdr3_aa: CAWSASASSYNEQFF

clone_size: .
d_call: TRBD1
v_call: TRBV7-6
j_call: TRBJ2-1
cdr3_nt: TGTGCCAGCAGCTTGGGGCCGACAGGGCCCCACACTGAGCAGTTCTTC
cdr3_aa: CASSLGPTGPHTEQFF

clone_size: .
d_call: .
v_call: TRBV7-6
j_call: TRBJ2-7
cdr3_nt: TGTGCCAGCAGCTTAAGTCCCCAGCCATCGGTGGACGAGCAGTACTTC
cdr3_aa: CASSLSPQPSVDEQYF

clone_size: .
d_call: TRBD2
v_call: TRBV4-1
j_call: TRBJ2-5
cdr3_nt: TGCGCCAGCAGCCGGACTAGCAGCCAAGAGACCCAGTACTTC
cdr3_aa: CASSRTSSQETQYF

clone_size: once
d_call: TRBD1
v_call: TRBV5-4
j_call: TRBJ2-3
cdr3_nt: TGTGCCAGCAGCTTGAAGTTGAACGACAGGGGCACAGATACGCAGTATTTT
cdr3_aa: CASSLKLNDRGTDTQYF

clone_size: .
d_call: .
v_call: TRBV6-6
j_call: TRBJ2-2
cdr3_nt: TGTGCCAGCAGTTACCGGAGGGAGTTTTTCTCCGGGGAGCTGTTTTTT
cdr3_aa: CASSYRREFFSGELFF

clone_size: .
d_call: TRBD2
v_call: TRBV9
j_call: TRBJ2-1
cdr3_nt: TGTGCCAGCAGCGCTGGACTAGCAGGCAATGAGCAGTTCTTC
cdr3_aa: CASSAGLAGNEQFF